This TCR beta chain was identified during a study of read filtering for tumor transcriptome and immune sequencing. From around 0.4 ug of RNA, a library with molecular barcoded alpha/delta and beta/gamma adaptors was made. In TCRdb, the reads were re-called with MiXCR into one record per CDR3 protein. This table has under 80,000 distinct CDR3 sequences, around 21% appearing once. There are 15 residues in the CDR3. V was pared by 1 base and J by 2 bases, with 10 bases between. Germline CDR1 is SEHNR and CDR2 is FQNEAQ (reference sequence). This clonotype was recorded at least ten times. The chain uses TRBV7-9 and TRBJ2-3; a possible D gene is TRBD2 (5 bases). The receptor was isolated from a donor at least 40 years old with multiple myeloma. The source material was a population of CD138-negative cells sorted from bone marrow. CDR3 DNA sequence: TGTGCCAGCAGCTTAGGGACTCCCTACACAGATACGCAGTATTTT. It is translated as CASSLGTPYTDTQYF.